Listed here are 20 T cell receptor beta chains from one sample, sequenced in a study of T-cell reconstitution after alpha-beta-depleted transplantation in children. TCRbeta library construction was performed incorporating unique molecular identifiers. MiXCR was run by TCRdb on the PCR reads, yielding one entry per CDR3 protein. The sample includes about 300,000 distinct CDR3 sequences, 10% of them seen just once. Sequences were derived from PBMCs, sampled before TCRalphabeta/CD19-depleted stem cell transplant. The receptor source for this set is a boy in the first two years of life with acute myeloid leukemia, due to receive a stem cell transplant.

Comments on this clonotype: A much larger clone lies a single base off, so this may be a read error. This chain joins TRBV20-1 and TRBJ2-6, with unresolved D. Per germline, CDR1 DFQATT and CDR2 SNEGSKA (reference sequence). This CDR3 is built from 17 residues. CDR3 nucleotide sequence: TGCTGTGCTAGAGATGTCACAGCCAGCTCTGGGGCCAACGTCCTGACTTTC. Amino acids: CCARDVTASSGANVLTF.

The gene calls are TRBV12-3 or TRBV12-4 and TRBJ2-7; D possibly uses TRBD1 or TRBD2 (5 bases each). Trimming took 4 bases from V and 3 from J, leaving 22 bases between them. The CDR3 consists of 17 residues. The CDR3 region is CASSSRYPGLSCYEQYF. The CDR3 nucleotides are TGTGCCAGCAGTTCTAGATACCCGGGGCTTTCGTGCTACGAGCAGTACTTC.

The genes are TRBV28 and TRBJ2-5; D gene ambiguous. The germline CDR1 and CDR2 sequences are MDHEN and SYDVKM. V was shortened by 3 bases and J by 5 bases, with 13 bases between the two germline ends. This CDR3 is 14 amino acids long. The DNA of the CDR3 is TGTGCCAGCAGTTTGGGTCAGATTAGGGAGACCCAGTACTTC. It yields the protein CASSLGQIRETQYF.

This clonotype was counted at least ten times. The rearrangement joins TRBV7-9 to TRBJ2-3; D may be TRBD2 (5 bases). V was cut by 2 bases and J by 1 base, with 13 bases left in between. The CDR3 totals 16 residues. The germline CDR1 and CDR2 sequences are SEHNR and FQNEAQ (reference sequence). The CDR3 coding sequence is TGTGCCAGCAGCTTATTAGGGAGTGGCGGCACAGATACGCAGTATTTT. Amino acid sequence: CASSLLGSGGTDTQYF.

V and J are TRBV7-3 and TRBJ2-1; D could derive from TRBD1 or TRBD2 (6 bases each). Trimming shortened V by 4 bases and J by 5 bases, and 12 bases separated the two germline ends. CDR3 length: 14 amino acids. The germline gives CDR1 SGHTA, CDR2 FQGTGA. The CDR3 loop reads CASSYGGGNNEQFF. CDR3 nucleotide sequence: TGTGCCAGCAGCTATGGGGGCGGGAACAATGAGCAGTTCTTC.

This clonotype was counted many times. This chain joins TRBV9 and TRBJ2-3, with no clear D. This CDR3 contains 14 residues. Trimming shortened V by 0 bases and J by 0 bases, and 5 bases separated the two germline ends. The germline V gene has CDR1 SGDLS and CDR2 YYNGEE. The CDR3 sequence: CASSVVDSTDTQYF. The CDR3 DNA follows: TGTGCCAGCAGCGTAGTGGACAGCACAGATACGCAGTATTTT.

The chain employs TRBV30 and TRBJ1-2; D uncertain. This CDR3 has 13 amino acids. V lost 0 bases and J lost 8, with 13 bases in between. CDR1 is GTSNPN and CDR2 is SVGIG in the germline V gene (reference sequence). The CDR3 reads CAWSVQPSHGYTF. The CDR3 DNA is TGTGCCTGGAGTGTACAACCTAGCCACGGCTACACCTTC.

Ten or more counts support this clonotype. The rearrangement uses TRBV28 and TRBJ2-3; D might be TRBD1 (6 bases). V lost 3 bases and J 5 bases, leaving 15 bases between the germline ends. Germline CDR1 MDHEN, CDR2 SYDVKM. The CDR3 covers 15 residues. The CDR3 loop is CASSFARGAGDTQYF. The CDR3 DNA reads TGTGCCAGCAGTTTCGCCAGGGGAGCAGGAGATACGCAGTATTTT.

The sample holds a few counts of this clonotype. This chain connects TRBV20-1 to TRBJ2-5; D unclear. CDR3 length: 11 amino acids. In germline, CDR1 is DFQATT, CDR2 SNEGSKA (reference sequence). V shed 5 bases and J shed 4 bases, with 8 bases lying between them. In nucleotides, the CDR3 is TGCAGTGCTCCTAAGGGAGAGACCCAGTACTTC. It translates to CSAPKGETQYF.

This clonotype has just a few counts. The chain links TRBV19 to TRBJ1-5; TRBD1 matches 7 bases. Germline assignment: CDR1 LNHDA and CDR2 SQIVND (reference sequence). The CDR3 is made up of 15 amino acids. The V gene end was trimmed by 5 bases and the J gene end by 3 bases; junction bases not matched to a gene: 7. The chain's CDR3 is CASSPPGQINQPQHF. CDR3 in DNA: TGTGCCAGTAGTCCTCCGGGACAGATCAATCAGCCCCAGCATTTT. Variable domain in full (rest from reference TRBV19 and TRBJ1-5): DGGITQSPKYLFRKEGQNVTLSCEQNLNHDAMYWYRQDPGQGLRLIYYSQIVNDFQKGDIAEGYSVSREKKESFPLTVTSAQKNPTAFYLCASSPPGQINQPQHFGDGTRLSIL.

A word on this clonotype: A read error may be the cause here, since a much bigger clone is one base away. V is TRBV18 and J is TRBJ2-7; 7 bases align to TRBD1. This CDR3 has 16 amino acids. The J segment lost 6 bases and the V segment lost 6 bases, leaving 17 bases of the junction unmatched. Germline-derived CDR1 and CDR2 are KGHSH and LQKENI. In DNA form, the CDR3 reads TGTGCCAGCTCCCTAGCCCGTGGAGAGGGGGCGAGCGAGCAGTACTTC. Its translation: CASSLARGEGASEQYF.

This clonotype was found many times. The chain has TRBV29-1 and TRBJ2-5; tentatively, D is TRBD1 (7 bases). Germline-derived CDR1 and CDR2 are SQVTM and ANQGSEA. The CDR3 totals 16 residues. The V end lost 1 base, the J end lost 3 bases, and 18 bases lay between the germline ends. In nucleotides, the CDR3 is TGCAGCGTTGAAGGGGGCCAGGGGGGTATCGAAGAGACCCAGTACTTC. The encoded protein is CSVEGGQGGIEETQYF.

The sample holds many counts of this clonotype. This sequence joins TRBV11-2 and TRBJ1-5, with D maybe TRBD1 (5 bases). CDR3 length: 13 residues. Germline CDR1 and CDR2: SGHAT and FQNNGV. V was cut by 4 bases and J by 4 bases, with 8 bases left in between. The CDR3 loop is CASSSGTNQPQHF. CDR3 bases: TGTGCCAGCAGCTCAGGGACGAATCAGCCCCAGCATTTT.

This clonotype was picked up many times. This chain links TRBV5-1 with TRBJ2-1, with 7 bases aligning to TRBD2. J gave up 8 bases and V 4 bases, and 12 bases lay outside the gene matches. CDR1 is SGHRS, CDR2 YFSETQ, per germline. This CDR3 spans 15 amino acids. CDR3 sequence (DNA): TGCGCCAGCAGCCAGTCGGCGGGAGCGGCTCATGAGCAGTTCTTC. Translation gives CASSQSAGAAHEQFF.

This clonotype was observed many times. This CDR3 reads CASSQMGGGQPQHF. In DNA form, the CDR3 reads TGTGCCAGCTCCCAGATGGGGGGAGGTCAGCCCCAGCATTTT. The chain recombines TRBV25-1 with TRBJ1-5; possibly TRBD1 for D (5 bases). The CDR3 totals 14 residues. Germline loops: CDR1 MGHDK, CDR2 SYGVNS. The germline V and J ends were trimmed by 8 bases and 6 bases, with 17 bases remaining between them.

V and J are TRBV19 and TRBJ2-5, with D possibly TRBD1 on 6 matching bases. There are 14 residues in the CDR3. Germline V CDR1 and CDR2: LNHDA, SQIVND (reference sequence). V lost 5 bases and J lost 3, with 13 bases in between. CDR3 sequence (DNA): TGTGCCAGTAGTGAGGGGGAGTACGAAGAGACCCAGTACTTC. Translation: CASSEGEYEETQYF.

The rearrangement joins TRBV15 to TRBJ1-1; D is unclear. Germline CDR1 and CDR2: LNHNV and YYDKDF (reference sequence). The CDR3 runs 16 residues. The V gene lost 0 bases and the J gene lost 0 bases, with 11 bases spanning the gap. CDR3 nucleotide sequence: TGTGCCACCAGCAGAGAAAGGACGGCGATGAACACTGAAGCTTTCTTT. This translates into CATSRERTAMNTEAFF.

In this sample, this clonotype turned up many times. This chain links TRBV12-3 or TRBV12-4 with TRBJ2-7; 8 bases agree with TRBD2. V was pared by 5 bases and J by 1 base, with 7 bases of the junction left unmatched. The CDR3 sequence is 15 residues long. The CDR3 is CASSTRLARSYEQYF. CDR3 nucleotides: TGTGCCAGCAGTACAAGACTAGCGAGGTCCTACGAGCAGTACTTC.

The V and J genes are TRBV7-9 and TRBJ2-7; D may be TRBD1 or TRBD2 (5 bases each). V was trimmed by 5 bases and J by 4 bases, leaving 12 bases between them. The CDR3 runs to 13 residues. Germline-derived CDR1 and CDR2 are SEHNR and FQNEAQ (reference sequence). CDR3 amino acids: CASSGRGSYEQYF. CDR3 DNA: TGTGCCAGCAGCGGACGGGGCTCGTACGAGCAGTACTTC.

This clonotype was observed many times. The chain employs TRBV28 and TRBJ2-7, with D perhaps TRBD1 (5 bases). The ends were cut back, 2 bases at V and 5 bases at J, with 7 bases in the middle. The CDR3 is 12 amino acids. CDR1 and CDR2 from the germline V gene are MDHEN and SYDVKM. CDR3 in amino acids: CASSLIGDEQYF. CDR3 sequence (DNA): TGTGCCAGCAGTTTAATAGGGGACGAGCAGTACTTC.